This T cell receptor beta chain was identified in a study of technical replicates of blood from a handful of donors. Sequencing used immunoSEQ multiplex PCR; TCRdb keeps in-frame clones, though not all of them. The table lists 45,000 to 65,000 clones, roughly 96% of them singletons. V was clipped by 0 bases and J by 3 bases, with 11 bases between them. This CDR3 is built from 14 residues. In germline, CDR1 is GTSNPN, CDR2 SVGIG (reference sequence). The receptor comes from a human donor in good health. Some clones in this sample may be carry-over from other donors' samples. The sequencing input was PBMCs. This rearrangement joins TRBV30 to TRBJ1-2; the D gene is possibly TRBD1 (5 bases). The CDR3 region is CAWSVSGAHYGYTF. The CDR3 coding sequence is TGTGCCTGGAGTGTAAGTGGGGCGCACTATGGCTACACCTTC. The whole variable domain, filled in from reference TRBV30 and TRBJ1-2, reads SQTIHQWPATLVQPVGSPLSLECTVEGTSNPNLYWYRQAAGRGLQLLFYSVGIGQISSEVPQNLSASRPQDRQFILSSKKLLLSDSGFYLCAWSVSGAHYGYTFGSGTRLTVV.